The clone carrying this T cell receptor beta chain was seen just once. Antigen unknown. The trim removed 5 bases at V and 4 bases at J, leaving 9 bases unmatched. From germline, CDR1 is SGHTA and CDR2 FQGNSA. The CDR3 covers 16 residues. The data were taken from a study of identical twins. Findings and limits, study-wide: Cord blood beta clonotypes present at high abundance carried fewer insertions; no such pattern appeared in memory repertoires. Part of the zero-insertion signal could reflect confounding by invariant MAIT and iNKT cells.

One entry per CDR3 protein, called by TCRdb with MiXCR from the 5' RACE reads. The data show 450,000 to 600,000 distinct CDR3 sequences, with about 20% seen just once and around 0.48% held by the top ten. Healthy Caucasians were all of the donors. These sequences were also reported in another study, on yellow fever vaccine responses in identical twins.

Input material: CD4+ T cells sorted from blood. This chain links TRBV7-2 with TRBJ2-1; 9 nucleotides line up with TRBD2. The source of this sequence is a young woman in good health. The CDR3 DNA reads as TGTGCCAGCAGCAGCGATAGCGGGAGCGGGTACAATGAGCAGTTCTTC. It specifies CASSSDSGSGYNEQFF.